This is a list of T cell receptor beta chains from one sample in a study of CD8 T cell repertoires and HIV-1 epitope variants. Libraries were prepared by immunoSEQ multiplex PCR; TCRdb keeps only in-frame clonotypes and omits some of them. The data contain under 5,500 clones, less than 80% of them seen just once; the ten biggest clones take up roughly two fifths. No antigen has been assigned to these receptors. The specimen was cultured CD8+ T cells derived from PBMCs. The source of these receptors is a male donor with HIV. Each CDR3 is given with its conserved first and last residue. The order of the fields is clone size, J gene, D gene, V gene, CDR3 protein, CDR3 DNA. The D gene is left open where the match is weak. Some rows mark clone size as missing; the rest say once, few, many or name a class of expanded clone.

NA | TRBJ2-5 | TRBD2 | TRBV15 | CATSRDSLAGGLATQYF | TGTGCCACCAGCAGAGATTCTCTAGCGGGGGGGCTAGCGACCCAGTACTTC
NA | TRBJ2-7 | NA | TRBV5-6 | CASSLGPEEGEQYF | TGTGCCAGCAGCTTGGGGCCAGAGGAGGGCGAGCAGTACTTC
NA | TRBJ2-5 | TRBD2 | TRBV9 | CASSGTSGGVETQYF | TGTGCCAGCAGCGGGACTAGCGGGGGGGTGGAGACCCAGTACTTC
NA | TRBJ1-5 | NA | TRBV14 | CATPCRPWQGQPQHF | TGTGCCACCCCCTGTCGTCCCTGGCAAGGCCAGCCCCAGCATTTT
NA | TRBJ2-1 | TRBD2 | TRBV27 | CASSSQSSGAPQFF | TGTGCCAGCAGTTCCCAGAGTAGCGGGGCCCCACAGTTCTTC
few | TRBJ2-5 | NA | TRBV2 | CASTPTGGVGETQYF | TGTGCCAGCACGCCGACTGGAGGGGTCGGCGAGACCCAGTACTTC
NA | TRBJ2-7 | TRBD1 | TRBV11-1 | CASSWGDRDSYEQYF | TGTGCCAGCAGCTGGGGGGACAGGGATTCCTACGAGCAGTACTTC
NA | TRBJ2-7 | NA | TRBV7-9 | CASSLGEGSYEQYF | TGTGCCAGCAGCTTAGGAGAAGGGTCCTACGAGCAGTACTTC
few | TRBJ2-2 | NA | TRBV28 | CASSSSSGELFF | TGTGCCAGCAGCTCCTCTTCCGGGGAGCTGTTTTTT
few | TRBJ2-3 | NA | TRBV6-5 | CASSPGLRDGTQYF | TGTGCCAGCAGTCCTGGACTGAGAGACGGTACGCAGTATTTT
NA | TRBJ2-3 | TRBD2 | TRBV5-4 | CASRSSGGAGTDTQYF | TGTGCGAGCAGGTCTAGCGGGGGGGCGGGTACAGATACGCAGTATTTT
few | TRBJ2-7 | NA | TRBV10-3 | CANGDPRKDEQYF | TGTGCCAACGGGGACCCGCGAAAGGACGAGCAGTACTTC
few | TRBJ1-5 | TRBD1 | TRBV4-2 | CASSRLQGDLNQPQHF | TGTGCCAGCAGCCGCCTACAGGGGGATCTCAATCAGCCCCAGCATTTT
few | TRBJ1-4 | TRBD1 | TRBV2 | CASSEEFGTANEKLFF | TGTGCCAGCAGTGAAGAATTTGGGACAGCTAATGAAAAACTGTTTTTT
NA | TRBJ2-1 | NA | TRBV7-9 | CASSLSRGAYNEQFF | TGTGCCAGCAGCTTATCCCGGGGAGCTTACAATGAGCAGTTCTTC
NA | TRBJ2-7 | NA | TRBV7-8 | CASSRAAASYEQYF | TGTGCCAGCAGCCGCGCGGCAGCCTCCTACGAGCAGTACTTC
NA | TRBJ2-1 | TRBD2 | TRBV4-2 | CASSQEGGSSYNEQFF | TGTGCCAGCAGCCAAGAAGGCGGGAGCTCCTACAATGAGCAGTTCTTC
few | TRBJ1-2 | TRBD1 | TRBV7-2 | CASSAGTGSNYGYTF | TGTGCCAGCAGCGCCGGGACAGGGAGTAACTATGGCTACACCTTC
NA | TRBJ2-7 | TRBD1 | TRBV6-6 | CASSYRTGSYEQYF | TGTGCCAGCAGTTACCGGACAGGCTCCTACGAGCAGTACTTC
NA | TRBJ2-7 | TRBD1 | TRBV28 | CASSPDRGYEQYF | TGTGCCAGCAGCCCGGACAGGGGGTACGAGCAGTACTTC
once | TRBJ2-3 | NA | TRBV11-2 | CASSLAGRGGDTQYF | TGTGCCAGCAGTTTAGCTGGTAGGGGGGGAGATACGCAGTATTTT
NA | TRBJ1-2 | NA | TRBV28 | CASSLLAARGYTF | TGTGCCAGCAGTTTATTGGCCGCAAGAGGCTACACCTTC
NA | TRBJ1-6 | NA | TRBV5-1 | CASSLLPGADSPLHF | TGCGCCAGCAGCTTGCTCCCGGGGGCAGATTCACCCCTCCACTTT
NA | TRBJ1-2 | NA | TRBV13 | CASSLGRGSYGYTF | TGTGCCAGCAGCTTAGGCCGGGGCTCCTATGGCTACACCTTC
NA | TRBJ1-1 | NA | TRBV27 | CASSRKRLGVVNTEAFF | TGTGCCAGCAGCAGAAAGAGATTGGGGGTGGTCAACACTGAAGCTTTCTTT
NA | TRBJ2-1 | TRBD1 | TRBV19 | CASSMATGGWDEQFF | TGTGCCAGTAGTATGGCGACAGGGGGCTGGGATGAGCAGTTCTTC
NA | TRBJ2-3 | NA | TRBV27 | CASSLGWSGTDTQYF | TGTGCCAGCAGTTTAGGATGGAGCGGCACAGATACGCAGTATTTT
NA | TRBJ2-1 | NA | TRBV6-5 | CASSYSRGPYNEQFF | TGTGCCAGCAGTTACTCCCGAGGCCCCTACAATGAGCAGTTCTTC
NA | TRBJ2-5 | NA | TRBV5-1 | CASSLGASEQETQYF | TGCGCCAGCAGCTTGGGGGCTAGCGAACAAGAGACCCAGTACTTC